This TCR beta chain was identified in a study of shared clonotypes between healthy human individuals. Notes on the study in general: The study found about 5% of naive CD4 clonotypes shared across four donors.

Profiled with immunoSEQ multiplex PCR; TCRdb holds only in-frame clones, not every one. This sample has 550,000 to 650,000 clones, with about 95% found just once. As concerns this clone: The antigen remains undetermined.

In the naive CD8 group, cells lacked CD45RO and were positively selected for CCR7, so terminally differentiated effector memory CD45RA+ cells were left out. The sequence was obtained from a woman in her 30s in good health. Source material: naive CD8+ T cells sorted from blood.

The CDR3 DNA is TGTGCCAGCAGTCCACTCTGGGATTACAATGAGCAGTTCTTC. Protein: CASSPLWDYNEQFF. This chain links TRBV2 with TRBJ2-1; D uncertain. Germline V lookup: CDR1 SNHLY, CDR2 FYNNEI. Between the trimmed V and J ends, which lost 5 bases and 4 bases, there was a span of 12 bases. This CDR3 has 14 amino acids.